One TCR beta chain is described in this entry. The data stem from a study of T cell changes during pregnancy in multiple sclerosis. The protocol was immunoSEQ multiplex PCR, while the TCRdb copy is restricted to in-frame clones and leaves out a portion. Of tens of thousands of clones in the sample, around 90% were seen once. V gave up 2 bases and J gave up 7 bases, with 17 bases separating them. The V gene's germline CDR1 is SEHNR and CDR2 FQNEAQ (reference sequence). CDR3 length: 16 residues. Source: CD4+ T cells from peripheral blood mononuclear cells, taken in the first trimester of pregnancy. The rearrangement uses TRBV7-9 and TRBJ2-2; D might be TRBD1 (6 bases). The origin of this receptor is a female donor with multiple sclerosis, enrolled in a pregnancy study. CDR3 protein: CASSLRPGAGSGELFF. The CDR3 DNA sequence: TGTGCCAGCAGCTTACGTCCAGGGGCAGGAAGCGGGGAGCTGTTTTTT.